The clone carrying this TCR beta chain has just a few counts. What it recognizes is unknown. Libraries for TCR beta were made by quantitative 5'-RACE with molecular barcodes. Each CDR3 protein gets one entry after TCRdb re-called the 5' RACE reads with MiXCR. The profile covers approximately 520,000 distinct CDR3 sequences, with approximately 5% appearing a single time and 3% to 4.5% taken by the ten largest. These data belong to a study of CD8 T cells in ankylosing spondylitis. Study results and caveats: One TCR beta motif, made up of under ten highly homologous variants, appeared characteristic of ankylosing spondylitis blood.

The TCR originated in a male donor with ankylosing spondylitis. Input material: blood, either unsorted or a sorted T cell fraction (not recorded which).

CDR3 sequence: CASSLTGGGTGELFF. As DNA, the CDR3 is TGCGCCAGCAGCTTGACCGGCGGGGGGACCGGGGAGCTGTTTTTT. The chain is built from TRBV5-1 and TRBJ2-2; 8 positions match TRBD2. V lost 1 base and J lost 5; bases outside the gene matches: 4. Germline lookup yields CDR1 SGHRS and CDR2 YFSETQ. The CDR3 is made up of 15 amino acids.